The sequence of this T cell receptor (beta chain) was determined in a study of immune evolution from preneoplasia to lung adenocarcinoma. In germline, CDR1 is MDHEN, CDR2 SYDVKM. V shed 6 bases and J shed 2 bases, with 16 bases lying between them. The CDR3 is 15 residues long. Profiled with immunoSEQ multiplex PCR; TCRdb holds only in-frame clones, not every one. The sample lists tens of thousands of clones; less than 85% were seen once. The receptor's source is a person in their 60s with lung adenocarcinoma. The sample comprised FFPE invasive lung adenocarcinoma tissue. This chain joins TRBV28 and TRBJ1-2; tentative D call: TRBD1 (6 bases). The CDR3 loop is CASSRPDRRNYGYTF. The CDR3 coding sequence is TGTGCCAGCAGCAGACCTGACAGGCGAAACTATGGCTACACCTTC.